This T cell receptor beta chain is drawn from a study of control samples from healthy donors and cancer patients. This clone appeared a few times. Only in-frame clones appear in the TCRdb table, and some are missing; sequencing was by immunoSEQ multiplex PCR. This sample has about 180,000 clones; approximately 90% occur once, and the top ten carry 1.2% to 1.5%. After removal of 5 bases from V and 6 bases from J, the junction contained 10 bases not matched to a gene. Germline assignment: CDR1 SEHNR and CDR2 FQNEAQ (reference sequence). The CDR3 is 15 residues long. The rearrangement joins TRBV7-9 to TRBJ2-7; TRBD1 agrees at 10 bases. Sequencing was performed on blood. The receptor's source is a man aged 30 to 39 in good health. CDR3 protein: CASSPTGTGVGEQYF. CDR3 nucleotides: TGTGCCAGCAGCCCGACCGGGACAGGGGTAGGCGAGCAGTACTTC.